This section outlines one T cell receptor (beta chain) sequence together with its context. Its specificity is unknown. This entry comes from a study of CXCR3-negative and CXCR3-positive naive CD8 T cells. About the research overall: Per-library TRB read counts averaged about 1.5 +/- 0.3 million, adding up to about 130 million in total.

The authors gated naive CD8+ T cells as CD45RO-CCR7+CD27+CD95-. CDR1 is SGHVS and CDR2 is FNYEAQ in the germline V gene. CDR3 length equals 17 residues. Study observations and caveats: Most assays were run on fresh PBMCs (CXCR3 expression partially decreased after cryopreservation). CXCR3-expressing naive cells carried TRB CDR3s more hydrophobic than those of CXCR3-negative naive cells.

UMI-labeled TRB cDNA libraries were prepared by 5' RACE. For each CDR3 protein, TCRdb gives one entry from its re-call of the 5' RACE reads, without DNA. The repertoire table contains tens of thousands of distinct CDR3 sequences. The rearrangement links TRBV7-6 to TRBJ2-1; TCRdb indicates TRBD2, and absent DNA this call remains unverified. What was sequenced was naive CXCR3- CD8+ T cells from blood. The subset denotes: CD45RO-CCR7+CD27+CD95- naive CD8+ T cells lacking CXCR3 (TNR3-). This receptor was taken from a human donor in good health. Some clones in this sample may be carry-over from other donors' samples. The CDR3 region is CASSLLSGGVSYNEQFF.